The 26 T cell receptor beta chains below were found in one sample sequenced in a study of blood T cell repertoires in COVID-19. Data came from immunoSEQ multiplex PCR; TCRdb stores just in-frame clones and leaves some out. The table has 30,000 to 45,000 clones, roughly 88% seen once; the top ten hold 34%. The sample taken for sequencing was peripheral blood. The receptors stem from a man aged 65-85 years with active COVID-19.

The chain is built from TRBV6-5 and TRBJ1-2; a weak D match, TRBD1 (5 bases). Trimming removed 6 bases from V and 3 bases from J, with 17 bases in between. CDR3 size: 15 residues. CDR1 MNHEY and CDR2 SVGAGI come from the germline V gene. The CDR3 DNA reads as TGTGCCAGCAGCCGCGTTGGAGGGGCCCACTATGGCTACACCTTC. Translating it yields CASSRVGGAHYGYTF.

The rearrangement uses TRBV5-1 and TRBJ2-2, with D unclear. V was clipped by 3 bases and J by 0 bases, with 9 bases between them. The germline V gene has CDR1 SGHRS and CDR2 YFSETQ. This CDR3 is built from 15 residues. CDR3 DNA sequence: TGCGCCAGCAGCTACTCCGTCCCGAACACCGGGGAGCTGTTTTTT. Residues: CASSYSVPNTGELFF. The variable domain in full, completed from reference TRBV5-1 and TRBJ2-2, reads KAGVTQTPRYLIKTRGQQVTLSCSPISGHRSVSWYQQTPGQGLQFLFEYFSETQRNKGNFPGRFSGRQFSNSRSEMNVSTLELGDSALYLCASSYSVPNTGELFFGEGSRLTVL.

The chain carries TRBV20-1 and TRBJ2-7; D is unresolved. CDR1 is DFQATT and CDR2 is SNEGSKA in the germline V gene (reference sequence). CDR3 size: 11 residues. V was clipped by 2 bases and J by 3 bases, with 5 bases between them. CDR3 sequence reads: CSARQDYEQYF. The CDR3 DNA follows: TGCAGTGCTAGACAGGACTACGAGCAGTACTTC.

The chain is built from TRBV5-1 and TRBJ2-1; D possibly corresponds to TRBD2 (6 bases). The germline V gene encodes CDR1 SGHRS and CDR2 YFSETQ. V lost 1 base to trimming and J lost 9 bases, with 8 bases between them. The CDR3 length is 12 residues. CDR3 sequence: CASSLLASEQFF. In nucleotides, the CDR3 is TGCGCCAGCAGCTTGCTAGCGAGTGAGCAGTTCTTC.

The gene calls are TRBV7-6 and TRBJ2-7; the match to TRBD2 covers 7 bases. The V segment lost 1 base and the J segment 1 base; nucleotides outside the gene matches: 4. Germline V gene lookup returns CDR1 SGHVS and CDR2 FNYEAQ. There are 15 residues in the CDR3. CDR3 coding DNA: TGTGCCAGCAGCTTAGGGACTAGTGGTTCCTACGAGCAGTACTTC. This sequence encodes CASSLGTSGSYEQYF.

This clone came up once. The chain links TRBV3-1 (or the pseudogene TRBV3-2) to TRBJ1-2, with D uncertain. Looked up from germline, CDR1 is LGHDT and CDR2 is YNNKEL (reference sequence). There are 17 residues in the CDR3. Trimming cost V 1 base and J 5 bases, with 20 bases left between them. This CDR3 reads CASSQGLRTGMLYGYTF. In DNA, the CDR3 is TGTGCCAGCAGCCAAGGCTTGAGGACGGGAATGCTATATGGCTACACCTTC.

The rearrangement joins TRBV11-2 to TRBJ2-2, with 11 bases matching TRBD2. Trimming took 5 bases from V and 5 from J; bases not matched to a gene: 7. Germline CDR1 and CDR2: SGHAT and FQNNGV. The CDR3 consists of 16 residues. The CDR3 loop is CASSLLAGGRTGELFF. Here the CDR3 DNA reads TGTGCCAGCAGCCTTTTAGCGGGGGGGCGTACCGGGGAGCTGTTTTTT.

This chain links TRBV7-9 with TRBJ2-7, with a tentative D call TRBD1 (5 bases). The CDR3 contains 15 residues. Germline CDR1 SEHNR, CDR2 FQNEAQ (reference sequence). Trimming took off 4 bases at V and 5 bases at J, with 18 bases between the two ends. DNA of the CDR3: TGTGCCAGCAGCTCGAGTAGGTTGCAGGGAAACGAGCAGTACTTC. This codes for CASSSSRLQGNEQYF.

The gene calls are TRBV12-3 or TRBV12-4 and TRBJ2-1, with D tentatively TRBD2 (5 bases). V was clipped by 6 bases and J by 14 bases, with 14 bases between them. CDR3 size: 11 residues. For the CDR3, the DNA is TGTGCCAGCAGCCTAGCTCCGCCAGAGTTCTTC. Protein sequence: CASSLAPPEFF.

This sequence joins TRBV4-3 and TRBJ1-1; a possible D gene is TRBD1 (5 bases). This CDR3 is built from 17 residues. V was shortened by 3 bases and J by 5 bases, with 22 bases between the two germline ends. Germline V CDR1 and CDR2: LGHNA, YSLEER. Written as DNA, the CDR3 is TGCGCCAGCAGCCAGGCAGGGACTCGTAGCCGTAGGACTGAAGCTTTCTTT. Its translation is CASSQAGTRSRRTEAFF.

The count of this clone is one. A junction boundary mismatches the germline segment, possibly from a read error. V and J are TRBV7-7 and TRBJ2-1; D is undetermined. The CDR3 has 13 amino acids. Germline lookup yields CDR1 SSHAT and CDR2 FNYEAQ (reference sequence). CDR3 in amino acids: CASSSGIQNEQFF. Here the CDR3 DNA reads TGTGCTAGCAGCTCAGGTATCCAGAATGAGCAGTTCTTC. The complete variable domain, with remaining parts taken from reference TRBV7-7 and TRBJ2-1, reads GAGVSQSPRYKVTKRGQDVTLRCDPISSHATLYWYQQALGQGPEFLTYFNYEAQPDKSGLPSDRFSAERPEGSISTLTIQRTEQRDSAMYRCASSSGIQNEQFFGPGTRLTVL.

This chain uses TRBV9 with TRBJ2-6; D remains unclear. Trimming removed 4 bases from V and 0 bases from J, with 11 bases in between. CDR3 length equals 16 residues. CDR1 and CDR2 (germline): SGDLS, YYNGEE. The CDR3 loop is CASSQGVFSGANVLTF. Here the CDR3 DNA reads TGTGCCAGCAGCCAAGGAGTGTTCTCTGGGGCCAACGTCCTGACTTTC.

The gene calls are TRBV11-3 and TRBJ2-5; D not certain. V lost 1 base to trimming and J lost 3 bases, with 12 bases between them. The CDR3 length is 15 residues. The germline gives CDR1 SGHNT, CDR2 YENEEA. The chain's CDR3 is CASSLGHYKKETQYF. In DNA form, the CDR3 reads TGTGCCAGCAGCTTAGGTCACTACAAGAAAGAGACCCAGTACTTC.

This chain connects TRBV7-8 to TRBJ1-6; 8 bases agree with TRBD1. CDR1 is SGHVS and CDR2 is FQNEAQ in the germline V gene. The CDR3 has 14 residues. Losses at the gene ends were 5 bases for V and 10 bases for J; bases not matched to a gene: 7. The CDR3 DNA is TGTGCCAGCAGCGCGGGACAGGCGCAGTCACCCCTCCACTTT. Translated, it gives CASSAGQAQSPLHF.

The rearrangement links TRBV6-2 or TRBV6-3 to TRBJ1-5, with 8 bases lining up with TRBD1. Germline CDR1 is MNHEY and CDR2 is SVGEGT. The CDR3 spans 15 residues. With V trimmed by 6 bases and J by 2 bases, 6 bases remained unmatched. CDR3 amino acids: CASSQTGVGNQPQHF. DNA for the CDR3: TGTGCCAGCAGCCAGACAGGGGTGGGCAATCAGCCCCAGCATTTT.

The rearrangement joins TRBV7-9 to TRBJ2-1; 9 bases line up with TRBD2. The CDR3 sequence is 15 residues long. J gave up 1 base and V 2 bases, and 0 bases lay outside the gene matches. The germline gives CDR1 SEHNR, CDR2 FQNEAQ (reference sequence). CDR3 DNA: TGTGCCAGCAGCTTACTAGCGGGGTCCTACAATGAGCAGTTCTTC. Residues: CASSLLAGSYNEQFF.

The chain combines TRBV2 with TRBJ1-3; no reliable D call. V lost 0 bases to trimming and J lost 0 bases, with 12 bases between them. In germline, CDR1 is SNHLY, CDR2 FYNNEI. The length of the CDR3 is 17 residues. The CDR3 is CASSEAGSGLSGNTIYF. CDR3 sequence (DNA): TGTGCCAGCAGTGAAGCTGGGAGTGGGCTCTCTGGAAACACCATATATTTT.

The rearrangement links TRBV11-2 to TRBJ2-1; 13 bases are a match to TRBD2. Germline V CDR1 and CDR2: SGHAT, FQNNGV. CDR3 length: 15 amino acids. The ends lost 6 bases at V and 9 bases at J; junction bases unmatched: 8. CDR3 protein: CASRVTSGGEIEQFF. CDR3 sequence (DNA): TGTGCCAGCAGGGTCACTAGCGGGGGGGAGATTGAGCAGTTCTTC.

The chain links TRBV4-1 to TRBJ1-3; no firm D call. CDR1 MGHRA and CDR2 YSYEKL come from the germline V gene. The CDR3 runs to 14 residues. V lost 6 bases and J lost 4, with 13 bases in between. The CDR3 DNA follows: TGCGCCAGCAGTACCCGGGTGTCGGGAAACACCATATATTTT. It specifies CASSTRVSGNTIYF.

The V and J genes are TRBV7-3 and TRBJ2-5, with D unclear. The CDR3 is 16 residues long. Germline CDR1 is SGHTA and CDR2 is FQGTGA. The germline V and J ends were trimmed by 3 bases and 4 bases, with 18 bases remaining between them. CDR3 sequence reads: CASSLTGRSVGETQYF. For the CDR3, the DNA is TGTGCCAGCAGCTTGACTGGTCGCTCGGTGGGAGAGACCCAGTACTTC.

The V gene is TRBV7-2, the J gene TRBJ2-5; unclear D gene. Germline loops: CDR1 SGHTA, CDR2 FQGNSA. V lost 4 bases to trimming and J lost 2 bases, with 11 bases between them. CDR3 size: 14 residues. The CDR3 loop is CASSSGGVQETQYF. CDR3 nucleotide sequence: TGTGCCAGCAGCTCCGGCGGCGTTCAAGAGACCCAGTACTTC.

Only one count was recorded for this clone. The CDR3 protein is CATSDLETSKETQYF. The CDR3 DNA is TGTGCCACCAGTGACCTCGAGACTAGCAAAGAGACCCAGTACTTC. The chain carries TRBV24-1 and TRBJ2-5, with TRBD2 identical over 7 bases. The V and J ends lost 4 bases and 3 bases, in that order; junction bases with no gene match: 7. Germline V lookup: CDR1 KGHDR, CDR2 SFDVKD. This CDR3 region has 15 residues.

This clone appeared a single time. The J gene is TRBJ2-7, the V gene TRBV2, with 9 positions matching TRBD2. V lost 6 bases to trimming and J lost 3 bases; unmatched junction nucleotides: 9. From germline, CDR1 is SNHLY and CDR2 FYNNEI. The CDR3 covers 15 residues. DNA of the CDR3: TGTGCCAGCAGGACGGTTAGCGGGAGACTCTACGAGCAGTACTTC. It specifies CASRTVSGRLYEQYF.

The rearrangement joins TRBV5-1 to TRBJ1-1, with 7 bases matching TRBD1. The germline CDR1 and CDR2 sequences are SGHRS and YFSETQ. J lost 3 bases, V lost 1 base, and 6 bases had no gene match. CDR3 length equals 15 residues. As DNA, the CDR3 is TGCGCCAGCAGCTTGAGGACAGGCCGATACACTGAAGCTTTCTTT. It is translated as CASSLRTGRYTEAFF.

V gene TRBV19 combines with J gene TRBJ2-3; 7 bases are a match to TRBD2. The CDR3 runs to 15 residues. The junction had 8 bases not matched to a gene; V was cut back by 6 bases and J by 2 bases. Germline assignment: CDR1 LNHDA and CDR2 SQIVND (reference sequence). This CDR3 is CASRLTSTSTDTQYF. The CDR3 DNA reads as TGTGCCAGTAGATTGACTAGCACGTCCACAGATACGCAGTATTTT. Combining the CDR3 with reference TRBV19 and TRBJ2-3 gives the whole variable domain DGGITQSPKYLFRKEGQNVTLSCEQNLNHDAMYWYRQDPGQGLRLIYYSQIVNDFQKGDIAEGYSVSREKKESFPLTVTSAQKNPTAFYLCASRLTSTSTDTQYFGPGTRLTVL.

The gene calls are TRBV5-1 and TRBJ1-2; tentative D call: TRBD1 (5 bases). CDR3 length: 11 residues. The germline V gene has CDR1 SGHRS and CDR2 YFSETQ. The V end was cut by 6 bases, the J end by 4 bases, with 7 bases between. CDR3 sequence reads: CASTGGYGYTF. In DNA form, the CDR3 reads TGCGCCAGCACCGGGGGCTATGGCTACACCTTC.